This T cell receptor beta chain was captured in a study of blood T cell repertoires in COVID-19. As for the study in general: Collection of acute and convalescent COVID-19 samples took place in the United States, Italy and Spain. Sources were T cells, B-cell-depleted T cells, or PBMCs; the material itself was cDNA or gDNA.

The repertoire was sequenced with immunoSEQ multiplex PCR; TCRdb's copy has only in-frame clones and lacks some. The profile shows over 200,000 clones, roughly 90% of them singletons. Germline V gene data show CDR1 as LNHNV and CDR2 as YYDKDF (reference sequence). This CDR3 comprises 14 residues. Between the trimmed V and J ends, which lost 1 base and 2 bases, there was a span of 8 bases. This clonotype was obtained from a woman in her sixties with acute or convalescent COVID-19. The V and J genes are TRBV15 and TRBJ2-5; the D is unclear. The source material was peripheral blood. The CDR3 DNA follows: TGTGCCACCAGCAGAGTTGAGAGACAAGAGACCCAGTACTTC. It is translated as CATSRVERQETQYF.